This TCR beta chain was captured by sequencing in a study of blood T cells in healthy people across ages. PCR was performed a second time for about 7 to 12 cycles using a sample-barcoded 5' primer and a J-beta primer mix. MiXCR was run by TCRdb on the 5' RACE reads, yielding one entry per CDR3 protein. The sample lists around 2 million distinct CDR3 sequences, about two fifths seen once, with under 30% in the top ten. This clonotype was detected only a few times. The antigen is not known. Study-level findings and limits: Investigators viewed diversity estimates from one million T cells as underestimates, the study reported.

The germline gives CDR1 LGHDT, CDR2 YNNKEL (reference sequence). The CDR3 has 15 residues. The V gene end was trimmed by 4 bases and the J gene end by 4 bases; junction bases not matched to a gene: 9. V is TRBV3-1 and J is TRBJ2-5, with TRBD1 matching over 7 bases. Sequencing was done on a sample of blood. This TCR derives from a human donor in good health. The CDR3 nucleotides are TGTGCCAGCAGCCGAGGGGGCGTAGGGGGAGAGACCCAGTACTTC. Its protein is CASSRGGVGGETQYF.